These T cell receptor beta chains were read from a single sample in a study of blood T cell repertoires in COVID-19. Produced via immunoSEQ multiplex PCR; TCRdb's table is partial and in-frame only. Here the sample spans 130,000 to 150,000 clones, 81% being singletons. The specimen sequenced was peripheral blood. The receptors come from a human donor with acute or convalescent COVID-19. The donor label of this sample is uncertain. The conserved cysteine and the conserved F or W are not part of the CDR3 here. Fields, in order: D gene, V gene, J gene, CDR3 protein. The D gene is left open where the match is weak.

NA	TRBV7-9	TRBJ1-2	ASSPPTGPILDDGYT
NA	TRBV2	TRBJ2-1	ASSEGVLNWNEQF
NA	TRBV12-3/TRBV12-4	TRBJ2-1	ASSSRVSNEQF
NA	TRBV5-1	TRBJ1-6	ASSDGQISSYNSPLH
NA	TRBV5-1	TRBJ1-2	ASAPGNYGYT
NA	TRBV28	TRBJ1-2	ASIGGVLGYT
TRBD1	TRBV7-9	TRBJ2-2	ASSPAGQGSPGELF
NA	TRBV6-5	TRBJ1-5	ASSPFWQGNQPQH
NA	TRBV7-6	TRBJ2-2	ASSHPGATSRTANTGELF
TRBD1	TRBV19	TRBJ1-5	ASTYDRAVQPQH
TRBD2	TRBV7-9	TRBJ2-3	ASSPTSGGFTDTQY
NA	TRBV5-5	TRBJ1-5	ASSLAGGNQPQH
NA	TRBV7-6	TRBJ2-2	ASSSEGAIFTGELF
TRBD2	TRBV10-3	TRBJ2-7	AARTGGGAYEQY
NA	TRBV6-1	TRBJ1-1	ASSEGLGRGNTEAF
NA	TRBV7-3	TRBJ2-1	ASSAQGKANEQF
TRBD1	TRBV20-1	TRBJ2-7	SASVGTGSSYEQY
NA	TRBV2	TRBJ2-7	ASSQGGYEQY
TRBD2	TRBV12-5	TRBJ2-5	ASGRGGKQETQY
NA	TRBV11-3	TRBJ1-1	ASSPQGASTEAF
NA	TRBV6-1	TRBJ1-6	ASSESGRARSPLH
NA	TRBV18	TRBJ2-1	ASSRWGTGSYNEQF
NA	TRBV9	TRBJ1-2	ASSVEGKREGYT
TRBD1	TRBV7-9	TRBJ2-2	ASSFPGDRGITGELF
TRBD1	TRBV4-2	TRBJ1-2	ASSQDLRQGLGYT
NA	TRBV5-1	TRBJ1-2	ASSPSSYGYT
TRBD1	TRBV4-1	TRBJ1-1	ASSRSTGVDTEAF
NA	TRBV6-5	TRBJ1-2	ASTTVYGYT
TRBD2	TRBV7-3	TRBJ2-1	ASSLTAGGNNEQF
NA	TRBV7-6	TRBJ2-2	ASSPGAGALTGELF
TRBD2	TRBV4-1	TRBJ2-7	ASSNLVGGGSYEQY
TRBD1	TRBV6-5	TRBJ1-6	ASRTGNTYNSPLH
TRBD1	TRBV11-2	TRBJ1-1	ASSDLADRGAAF
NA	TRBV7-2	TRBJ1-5	ASSFGDLGMPQH
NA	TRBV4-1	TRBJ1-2	ASSQAGGVNYGYT
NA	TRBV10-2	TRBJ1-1	ASSEVTGNTEAF
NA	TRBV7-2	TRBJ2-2	ASSPGHLSGELF
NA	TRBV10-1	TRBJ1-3	ASSPTGASSGNTIY
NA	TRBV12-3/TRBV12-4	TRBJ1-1	ASSLSGVEAF
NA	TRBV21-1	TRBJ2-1	ASSTGTSGGRKNSYNEQF
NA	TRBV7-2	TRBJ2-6	ASSLRVRSSGANVLT
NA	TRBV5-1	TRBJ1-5	ASSLYPTDSNQPQH
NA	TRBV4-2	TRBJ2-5	ASSPRTAEETQY
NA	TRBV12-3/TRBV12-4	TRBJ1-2	ASRAGPRRGYT
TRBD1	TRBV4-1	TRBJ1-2	ASRRPTGDNSGYT
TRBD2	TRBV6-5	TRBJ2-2	ASSYRGEGTGELF
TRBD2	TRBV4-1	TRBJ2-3	ASSLLASGGTDTQY
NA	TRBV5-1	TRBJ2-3	ASSLGHITDTQY
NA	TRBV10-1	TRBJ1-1	ASSEYSGGKNTEAF
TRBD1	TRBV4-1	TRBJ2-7	ASSRGDRYEQY
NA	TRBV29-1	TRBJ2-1	SVSRDNEQF
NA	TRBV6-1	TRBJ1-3	ASSEVTHGNTIY
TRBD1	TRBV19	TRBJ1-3	ASSIGTAGNTIY
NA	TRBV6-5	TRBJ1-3	ASIPPGGNTIY
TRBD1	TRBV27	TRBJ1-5	ASSPPGGFNQPQH